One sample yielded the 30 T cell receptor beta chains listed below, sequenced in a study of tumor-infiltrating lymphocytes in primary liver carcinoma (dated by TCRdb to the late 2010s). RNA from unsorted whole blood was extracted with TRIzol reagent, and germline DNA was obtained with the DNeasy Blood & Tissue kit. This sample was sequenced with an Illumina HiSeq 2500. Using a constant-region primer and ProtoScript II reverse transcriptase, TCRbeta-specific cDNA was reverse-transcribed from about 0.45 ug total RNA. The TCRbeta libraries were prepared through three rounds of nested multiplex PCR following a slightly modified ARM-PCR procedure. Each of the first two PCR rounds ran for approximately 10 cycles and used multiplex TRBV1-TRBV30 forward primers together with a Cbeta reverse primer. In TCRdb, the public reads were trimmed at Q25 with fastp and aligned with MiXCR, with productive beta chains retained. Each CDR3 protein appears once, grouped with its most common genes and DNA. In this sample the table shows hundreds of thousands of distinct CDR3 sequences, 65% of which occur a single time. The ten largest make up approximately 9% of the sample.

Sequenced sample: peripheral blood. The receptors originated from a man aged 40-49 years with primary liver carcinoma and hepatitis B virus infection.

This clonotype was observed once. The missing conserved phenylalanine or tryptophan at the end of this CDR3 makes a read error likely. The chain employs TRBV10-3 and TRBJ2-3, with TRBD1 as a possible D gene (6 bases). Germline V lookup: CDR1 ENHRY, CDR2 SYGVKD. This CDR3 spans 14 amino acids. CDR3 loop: CVIRGTSQLDTQYY. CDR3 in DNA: TGTGTCATCAGAGGGACATCTCAGCTAGATACGCAGTATTAT.

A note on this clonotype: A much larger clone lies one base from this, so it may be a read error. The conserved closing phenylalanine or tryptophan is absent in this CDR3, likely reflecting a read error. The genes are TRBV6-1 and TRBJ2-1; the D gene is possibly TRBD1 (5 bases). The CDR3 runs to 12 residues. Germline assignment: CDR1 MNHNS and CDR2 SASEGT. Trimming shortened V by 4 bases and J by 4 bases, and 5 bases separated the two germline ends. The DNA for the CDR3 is TGTGCCAGCAGTGGACAGTACAATGAGCAGTTCCTC. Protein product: CASSGQYNEQFL.

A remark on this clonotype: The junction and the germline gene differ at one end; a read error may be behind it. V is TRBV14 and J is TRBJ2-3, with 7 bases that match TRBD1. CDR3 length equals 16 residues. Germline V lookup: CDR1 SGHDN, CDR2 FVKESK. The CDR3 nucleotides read TGTGCCATCAGCCAACGGCCGACAGGGCTGGCAGATACGCAGTATTTT. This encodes CAISQRPTGLADTQYF.

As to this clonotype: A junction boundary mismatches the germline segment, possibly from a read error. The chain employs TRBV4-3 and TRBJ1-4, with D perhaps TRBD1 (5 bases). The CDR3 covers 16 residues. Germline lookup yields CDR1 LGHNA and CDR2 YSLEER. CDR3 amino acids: CASSVRRAGTNEKLFF. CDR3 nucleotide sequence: TGTGCCAGCAGCGTGCGCCGAGCAGGGACTAATGAAAAACTGTTTTTT.

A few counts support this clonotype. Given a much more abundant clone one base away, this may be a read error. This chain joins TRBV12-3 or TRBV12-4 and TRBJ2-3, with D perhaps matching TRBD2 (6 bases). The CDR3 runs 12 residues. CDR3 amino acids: CTSWRVGDTQYF. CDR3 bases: TGTACCAGCTGGAGGGTCGGCGATACGCAGTATTTT.

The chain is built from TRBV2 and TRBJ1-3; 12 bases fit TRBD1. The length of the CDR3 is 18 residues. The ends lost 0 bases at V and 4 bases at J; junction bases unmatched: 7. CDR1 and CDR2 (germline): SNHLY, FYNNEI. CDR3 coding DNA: TGTGCCAGCAGTGAAGCGGGGACAGGGGGCAAGAGAGGAAACACCATATATTTT. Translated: CASSEAGTGGKRGNTIYF.

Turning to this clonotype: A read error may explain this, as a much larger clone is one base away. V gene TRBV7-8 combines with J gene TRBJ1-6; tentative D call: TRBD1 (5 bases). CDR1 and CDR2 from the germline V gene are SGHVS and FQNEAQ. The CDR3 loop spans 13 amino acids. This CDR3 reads CASSPPGVSLLHF. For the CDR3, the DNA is TGTGCCAGCAGCCCGCCGGGGGTGTCACTCCTCCACTTT.

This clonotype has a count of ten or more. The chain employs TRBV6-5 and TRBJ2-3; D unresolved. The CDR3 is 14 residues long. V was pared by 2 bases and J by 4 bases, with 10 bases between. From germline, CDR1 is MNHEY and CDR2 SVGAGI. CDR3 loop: CASSYGSAPDTQYF. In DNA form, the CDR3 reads TGTGCCAGCAGTTACGGGTCAGCCCCAGATACGCAGTATTTT.

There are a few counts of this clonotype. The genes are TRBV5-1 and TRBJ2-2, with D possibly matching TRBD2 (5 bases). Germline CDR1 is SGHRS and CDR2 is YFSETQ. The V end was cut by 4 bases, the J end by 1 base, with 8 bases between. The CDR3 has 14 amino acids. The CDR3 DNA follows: TGCGCCAGCAGCACCGGACTGAACACCGGGGAGCTGTTTTTT. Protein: CASSTGLNTGELFF. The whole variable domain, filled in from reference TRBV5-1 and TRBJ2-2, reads KAGVTQTPRYLIKTRGQQVTLSCSPISGHRSVSWYQQTPGQGLQFLFEYFSETQRNKGNFPGRFSGRQFSNSRSEMNVSTLELGDSALYLCASSTGLNTGELFFGEGSRLTVL.

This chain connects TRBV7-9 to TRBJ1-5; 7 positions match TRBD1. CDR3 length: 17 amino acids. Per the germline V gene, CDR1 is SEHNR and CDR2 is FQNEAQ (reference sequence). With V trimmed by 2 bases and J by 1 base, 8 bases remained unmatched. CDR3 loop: CASSLWRGQDSNQPQHF. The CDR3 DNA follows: TGTGCCAGCAGCTTATGGAGGGGGCAAGACAGCAATCAGCCCCAGCATTTT.

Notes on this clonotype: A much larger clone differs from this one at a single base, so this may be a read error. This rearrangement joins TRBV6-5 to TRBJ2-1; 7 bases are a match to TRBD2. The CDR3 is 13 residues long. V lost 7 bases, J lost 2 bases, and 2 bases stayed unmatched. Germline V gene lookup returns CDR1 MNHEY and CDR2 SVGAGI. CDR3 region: CASNLAAYNEQFF. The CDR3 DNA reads TGTGCCAGCAACCTAGCGGCCTACAATGAGCAGTTCTTC.

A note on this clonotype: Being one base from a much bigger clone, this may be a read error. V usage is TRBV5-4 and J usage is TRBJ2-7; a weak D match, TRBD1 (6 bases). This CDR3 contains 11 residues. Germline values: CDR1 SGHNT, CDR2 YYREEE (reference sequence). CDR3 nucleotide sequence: TGTGGCAGCAGATCCCAGGGGGAGCAGTACTTC. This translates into CGSRSQGEQYF.

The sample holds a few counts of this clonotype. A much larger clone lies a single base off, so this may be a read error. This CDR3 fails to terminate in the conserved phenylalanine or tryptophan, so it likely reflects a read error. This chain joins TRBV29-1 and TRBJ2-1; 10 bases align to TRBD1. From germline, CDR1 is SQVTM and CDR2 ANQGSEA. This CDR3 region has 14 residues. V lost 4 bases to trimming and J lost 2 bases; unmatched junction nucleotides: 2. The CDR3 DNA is TGCAGCGTTGGAGACAGGGGGCCCTACAATGAGCAGTTCATC. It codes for CSVGDRGPYNEQFI.

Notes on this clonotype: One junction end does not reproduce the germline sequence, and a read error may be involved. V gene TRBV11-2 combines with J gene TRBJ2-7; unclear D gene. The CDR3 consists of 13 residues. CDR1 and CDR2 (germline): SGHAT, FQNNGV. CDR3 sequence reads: CDSSASVTYEQHF. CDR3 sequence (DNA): TGTGACAGCAGCGCATCGGTAACCTACGAGCAGCACTTC.

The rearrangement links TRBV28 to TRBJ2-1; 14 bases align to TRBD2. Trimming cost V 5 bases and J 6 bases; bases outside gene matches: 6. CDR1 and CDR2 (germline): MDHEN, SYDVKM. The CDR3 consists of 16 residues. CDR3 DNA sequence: TGTGCCAGCAGTCTCCCCGGACTAGCGGGAGGCAATGAGCAGTTCTTC. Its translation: CASSLPGLAGGNEQFF.

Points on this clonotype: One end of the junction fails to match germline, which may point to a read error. The CDR3 loop reads CASSNRTHPNEKFF. In DNA, the CDR3 is TGCGCCAGCAGCAATCGTACCCACCCGAATGAGAAGTTCTTC. The chain uses TRBV5-1 and TRBJ2-1; no firm D call. The CDR3 contains 14 residues. In germline, CDR1 is SGHRS, CDR2 YFSETQ.

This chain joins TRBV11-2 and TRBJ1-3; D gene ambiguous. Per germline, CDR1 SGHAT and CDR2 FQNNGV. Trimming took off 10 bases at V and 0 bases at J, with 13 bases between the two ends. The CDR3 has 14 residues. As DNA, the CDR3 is TGTGCCAACAGATTATTAGACTCTGGAAACACCATATATTTT. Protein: CANRLLDSGNTIYF.

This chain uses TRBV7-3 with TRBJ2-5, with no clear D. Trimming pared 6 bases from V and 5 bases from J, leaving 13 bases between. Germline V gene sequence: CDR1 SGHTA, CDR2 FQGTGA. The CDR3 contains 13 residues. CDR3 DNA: TGTGCCAGCAGTCGCAATCGTGCGGAGACCCAGTACTTC. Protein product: CASSRNRAETQYF.

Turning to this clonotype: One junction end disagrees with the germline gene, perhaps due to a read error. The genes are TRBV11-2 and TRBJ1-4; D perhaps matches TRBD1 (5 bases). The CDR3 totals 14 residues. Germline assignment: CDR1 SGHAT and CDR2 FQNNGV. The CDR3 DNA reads TGCGCCAACAGCTCGTCGGGACCGGGCGAAAAACTGTTTTTT. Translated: CANSSSGPGEKLFF.

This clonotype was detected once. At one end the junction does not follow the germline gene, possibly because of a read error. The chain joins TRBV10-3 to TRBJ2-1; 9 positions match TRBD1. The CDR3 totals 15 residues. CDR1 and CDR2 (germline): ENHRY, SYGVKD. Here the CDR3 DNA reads TGTGCCATCAGGGAAACAGGGGGCTCCTACAATGAGCAGTCCTTC. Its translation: CAIRETGGSYNEQSF.

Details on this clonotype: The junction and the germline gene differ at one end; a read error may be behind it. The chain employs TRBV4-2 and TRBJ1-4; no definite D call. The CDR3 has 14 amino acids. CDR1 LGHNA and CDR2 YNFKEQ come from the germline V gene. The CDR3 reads CASSHTVTDEKLFF. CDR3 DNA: TGCGCCAGCAGCCACACAGTAACTGATGAAAAACTGTTTTTT.

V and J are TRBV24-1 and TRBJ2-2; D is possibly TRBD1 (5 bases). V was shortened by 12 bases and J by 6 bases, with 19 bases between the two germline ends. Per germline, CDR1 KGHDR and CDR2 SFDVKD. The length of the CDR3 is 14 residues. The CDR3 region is CAAGPKIIAGELFF. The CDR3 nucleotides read TGTGCCGCAGGGCCAAAGATTATCGCCGGGGAGCTGTTTTTT.

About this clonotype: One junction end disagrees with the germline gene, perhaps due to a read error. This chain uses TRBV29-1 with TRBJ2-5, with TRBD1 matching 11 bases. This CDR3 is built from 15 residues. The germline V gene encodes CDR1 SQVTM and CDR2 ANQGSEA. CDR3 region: CSFEADRGRVETQYF. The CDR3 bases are TGCAGCTTTGAAGCGGACAGGGGGCGAGTAGAGACTCAGTACTTC.

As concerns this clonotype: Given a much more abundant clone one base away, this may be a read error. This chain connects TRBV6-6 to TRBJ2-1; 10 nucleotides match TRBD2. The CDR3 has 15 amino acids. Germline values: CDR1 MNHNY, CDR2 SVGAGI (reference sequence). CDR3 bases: TGTGCCAGCAGTACCCTAGCGGGAGATTACAATGAGCAGTCCTTC. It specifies CASSTLAGDYNEQSF.

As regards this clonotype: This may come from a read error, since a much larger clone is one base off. CDR3 in amino acids: CANTKPGGHTEAFF. CDR3 bases: TGTGCCAACACCAAACCGGGGGGCCACACTGAAGCTTTCTTT. This rearrangement joins TRBV6-5 to TRBJ1-1; TRBD1 is a possible D gene (6 bases). The CDR3 spans 14 residues. Per germline, CDR1 MNHEY and CDR2 SVGAGI. The V gene lost 10 bases and the J gene lost 3 bases, with 18 bases spanning the gap.

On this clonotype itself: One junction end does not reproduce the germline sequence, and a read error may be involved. The CDR3 DNA reads TGCGCCAGCAGAAAAACCGGGACAGGGGGTAATGAGCAGCTCTTC. Translated, it gives CASRKTGTGGNEQLF. The chain recombines TRBV5-1 with TRBJ2-1, with 11 bases fitting TRBD1. Germline loops: CDR1 SGHRS, CDR2 YFSETQ. The CDR3 covers 15 residues.

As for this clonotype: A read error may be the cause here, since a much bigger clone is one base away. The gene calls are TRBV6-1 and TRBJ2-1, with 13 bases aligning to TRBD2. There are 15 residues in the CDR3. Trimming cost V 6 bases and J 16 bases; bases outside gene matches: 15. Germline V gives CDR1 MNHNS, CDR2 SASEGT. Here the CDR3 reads CASRVGGLAGIRHFF. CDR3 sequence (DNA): TGTGCCAGCAGGGTCGGGGGACTAGCGGGAATTAGGCACTTCTTC.

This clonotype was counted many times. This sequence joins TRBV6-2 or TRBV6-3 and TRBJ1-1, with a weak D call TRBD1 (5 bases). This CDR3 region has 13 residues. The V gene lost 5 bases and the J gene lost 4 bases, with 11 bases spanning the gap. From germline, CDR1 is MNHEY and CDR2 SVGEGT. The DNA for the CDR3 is TGTGCCAGCAGTGGGGCGGCGGGCACTGAAGCTTTCTTT. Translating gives CASSGAAGTEAFF.

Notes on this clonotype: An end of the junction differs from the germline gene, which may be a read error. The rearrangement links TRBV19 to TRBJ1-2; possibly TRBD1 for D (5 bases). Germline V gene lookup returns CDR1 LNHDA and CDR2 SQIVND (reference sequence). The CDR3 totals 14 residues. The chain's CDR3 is CTSSIGGALYGYTF. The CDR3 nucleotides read TGTACCAGTAGTATCGGAGGGGCACTCTATGGCTACACCTTC. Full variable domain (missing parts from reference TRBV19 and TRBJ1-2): DGGITQSPKYLFRKEGQNVTLSCEQNLNHDAMYWYRQDPGQGLRLIYYSQIVNDFQKGDIAEGYSVSREKKESFPLTVTSAQKNPTAFYLCTSSIGGALYGYTFGSGTRLTVV.

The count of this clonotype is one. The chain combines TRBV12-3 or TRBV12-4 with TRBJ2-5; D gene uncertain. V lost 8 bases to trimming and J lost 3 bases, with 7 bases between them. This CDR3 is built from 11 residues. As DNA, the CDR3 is TGTGCCAGCGGCGGTAAAGAGACCCAGTACTTC. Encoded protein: CASGGKETQYF.